This T cell receptor beta chain was captured in a study of patients with pleural tuberculosis (TCRdb year 2014). TCRdb lists the instrument as Illumina Genome Analyzer IIx. The public reads were run again by TCRdb, first through fastp at Q25 and then through MiXCR, and only productive beta chains were kept. Merged by CDR3 protein, the rows form single entries marked with the most common genes and DNA. The table for this sample lists around 50,000 distinct CDR3 sequences; around 6.7% of them were counted only once. About 17% of the sample goes to the ten largest clones. In its sample, this clonotype was seen many times. Its cognate antigen has yet to be identified. There are no base qualities to consult, and no much larger clone falls within one base. The CDR3 goes from the cysteine to the phenylalanine over 15 residues. Only the CDR3 portion is preserved as DNA: 45 bases, with reading frame beginning at the first base. Trimming at the junction amounts to 7 bases on V and 5 bases on J, and the germline ends lie 20 bases apart. The CDR1 and CDR2 encoded by the germline V gene are SGHAT and FQNNGV.

The sequence links TRBV11-2 to TRBJ2-5; possibly the D gene is TRBD1, per 6 matching bases. This receptor was taken from a human donor with pleural tuberculosis. The DNA sequence reads TGTGCCAGCACCTGGGCAGGACAGTCAGGGGAGACCCAGTACTTC. Translated, it gives CASTWAGQSGETQYF.